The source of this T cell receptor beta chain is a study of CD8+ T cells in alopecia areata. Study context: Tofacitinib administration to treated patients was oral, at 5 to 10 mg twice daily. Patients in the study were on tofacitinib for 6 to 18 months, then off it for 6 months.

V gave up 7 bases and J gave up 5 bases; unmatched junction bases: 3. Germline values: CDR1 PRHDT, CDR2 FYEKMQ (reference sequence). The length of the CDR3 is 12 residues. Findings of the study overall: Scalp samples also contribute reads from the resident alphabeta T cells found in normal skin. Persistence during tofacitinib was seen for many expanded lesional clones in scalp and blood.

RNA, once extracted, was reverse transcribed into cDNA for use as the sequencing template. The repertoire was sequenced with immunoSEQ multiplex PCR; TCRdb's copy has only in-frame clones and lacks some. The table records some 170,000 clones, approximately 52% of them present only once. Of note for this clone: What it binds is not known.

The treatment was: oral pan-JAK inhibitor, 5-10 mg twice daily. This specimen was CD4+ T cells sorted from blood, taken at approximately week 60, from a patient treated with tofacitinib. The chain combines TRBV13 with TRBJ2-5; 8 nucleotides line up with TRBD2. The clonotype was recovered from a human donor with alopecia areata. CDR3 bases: TGTGCCAGCACCCGGGGGGGCGAGACCCAGTACTTC. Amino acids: CASTRGGETQYF. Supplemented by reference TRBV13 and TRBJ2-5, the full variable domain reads AAGVIQSPRHLIKEKRETATLKCYPIPRHDTVYWYQQGPGQDPQFLISFYEKMQSDKGSIPDRFSAQQFSDYHSELNMSSLELGDSALYFCASTRGGETQYFGPGTRLLVL.